One and the same sample provided the 32 T cell receptor beta chains below, sequenced in a study of chemoradiotherapy in HPV16-positive cancers. The data were produced by immunoSEQ multiplex PCR, yet TCRdb's version contains in-frame clones alone and is incomplete. The data hold around 29,000 clones, with roughly 92% observed a single time. Sequenced material: blood, taken from a patient who underwent chemoradiotherapy. All receptors derive from a human donor with HPV-associated anogenital cancer.

The gene calls are TRBV7-2 and TRBJ2-3; 7 positions match TRBD1. The V and J ends lost 6 bases and 4 bases, in that order; junction bases with no gene match: 7. The CDR3 covers 14 residues. From germline, CDR1 is SGHTA and CDR2 FQGNSA. The CDR3 bases are TGTGCCAGCAGAAAGACAGGGAATTCAGATACGCAGTATTTT. Translation: CASRKTGNSDTQYF.

The J gene is TRBJ2-2, the V gene TRBV7-9; D not certain. Germline V CDR1 and CDR2: SEHNR, FQNEAQ (reference sequence). The CDR3 contains 17 residues. V was pared by 5 bases and J by 0 bases, with 16 bases between. The CDR3 is CASSPPYRETNTGELFF. In DNA, the CDR3 is TGTGCCAGCAGCCCCCCCTACAGAGAAACGAACACCGGGGAGCTGTTTTTT. Using reference TRBV7-9 and TRBJ2-2 for the parts outside the CDR3, the full variable domain is DTGVSQNPRHKITKRGQNVTFRCDPISEHNRLYWYRQTLGQGPEFLTYFQNEAQLEKSRLLSDRFSAERPKGSFSTLEIQRTEQGDSAMYLCASSPPYRETNTGELFFGEGSRLTVL.

The chain carries TRBV5-1 and TRBJ2-2; D is unclear. CDR1 is SGHRS and CDR2 is YFSETQ in the germline V gene. The CDR3 runs to 13 residues. Deletions cut 4 bases from V and 8 bases from J, with 12 bases between. CDR3 region: CASSATWGGELFF. CDR3 nucleotide sequence: TGCGCCAGCAGCGCAACATGGGGAGGGGAGCTGTTTTTT.

The chain is built from TRBV19 and TRBJ2-7; 9 bases map to TRBD2. The V and J ends lost 3 bases and 4 bases, in that order; junction bases with no gene match: 7. CDR1 and CDR2 (germline): LNHDA, SQIVND (reference sequence). The CDR3 runs 15 residues. CDR3: CASSIKAGGLYEQYF. Here the CDR3 DNA reads TGTGCCAGTAGTATTAAAGCGGGAGGCCTATACGAGCAGTACTTC.

This chain's CDR3 is CASSWGRDFRPAETQYF. The CDR3 bases are TGCGCCAGCAGCTGGGGGAGGGACTTCCGTCCAGCGGAGACCCAGTACTTC. V is TRBV5-1 and J is TRBJ2-5; 7 bases agree with TRBD2. This CDR3 is 17 amino acids long. With V trimmed by 3 bases and J by 5 bases, 16 bases remained unmatched. Germline assignment: CDR1 SGHRS and CDR2 YFSETQ.

The chain uses TRBV19 and TRBJ1-5; D not certain. Trimming removed 7 bases from V and 4 bases from J, with 20 bases in between. Germline V gene sequence: CDR1 LNHDA, CDR2 SQIVND (reference sequence). CDR3 size: 16 residues. The CDR3 nucleotides read TGTGCCAGTACCCAAGGATTAGGGCCAACAAATCAGCCCCAGCATTTT. Amino acids: CASTQGLGPTNQPQHF.

The V and J genes are TRBV11-2 and TRBJ2-3; 9 nucleotides match TRBD1. The CDR3 sequence is 16 residues long. Germline lookup yields CDR1 SGHAT and CDR2 FQNNGV. V shed 4 bases and J 0 bases; nucleotides not matched to a gene: 5. CDR3 DNA sequence: TGTGCCAGCAGCTCTTGGGGACAGGGAAGCACAGATACGCAGTATTTT. Residues: CASSSWGQGSTDTQYF.

This clone showed up just once. The chain joins TRBV10-3 to TRBJ2-3; a possible D gene is TRBD2 (5 bases). Trimming removed 11 bases from V and 0 bases from J, with 9 bases in between. Looked up from germline, CDR1 is ENHRY and CDR2 is SYGVKD. The CDR3 totals 12 residues. This CDR3 reads CAGGPSTDTQYF. The CDR3, as DNA: TGTGCCGGAGGACCGAGCACAGATACGCAGTATTTT.

The chain links TRBV27 to TRBJ2-2, with a weak D call TRBD1 (5 bases). The germline V gene encodes CDR1 MNHEY and CDR2 SMNVEV (reference sequence). Trimming stripped 8 bases from V and 4 bases from J, with 14 bases between. The length of the CDR3 is 14 residues. CDR3: CASGLRDTTGELFF. DNA for the CDR3: TGTGCCAGCGGGCTCAGGGATACCACCGGGGAGCTGTTTTTT.

The chain combines TRBV5-6 with TRBJ2-7; tentatively, D is TRBD1 (6 bases). The V gene lost 3 bases and the J gene lost 3 bases, with 19 bases spanning the gap. The CDR3 loop spans 16 amino acids. Germline CDR1 reads SGHDT; CDR2 reads YYEEEE. For the CDR3, the DNA is TGTGCCAGCAGCTCGCTGAAGGACAGTTGGGACTACGAGCAGTACTTC. It translates to CASSSLKDSWDYEQYF.

The V gene is TRBV21-1, the J gene TRBJ2-7; the tabulated D call, TRBD2, remains unverified against the DNA. TRBV21-1 is described as a pseudogene. This CDR3 comprises 15 residues. The CDR3, as DNA: TGTGCCAGCAGCAAAAGGCGGCAGAATTCCTACGAGCAGTACTTC. This sequence encodes CASSKRRQNSYEQYF.

The genes are TRBV4-1 and TRBJ2-1; weak D call: TRBD2 (6 bases). CDR1 and CDR2 from the germline V gene are MGHRA and YSYEKL. Trimming left V 4 bases short and J 3 bases short, with 10 bases between. The CDR3 consists of 14 residues. The CDR3 loop reads CASSPRDFYNEQFF. CDR3 in DNA: TGCGCCAGCAGCCCTAGGGACTTCTACAATGAGCAGTTCTTC.

This rearrangement joins TRBV6-1 to TRBJ2-7; TRBD2 matches at 11 bases. The CDR3 sequence is 15 residues long. CDR1 is MNHNS and CDR2 is SASEGT in the germline V gene. V lost 3 bases to trimming and J lost 7 bases; unmatched junction nucleotides: 8. The CDR3 nucleotides are TGTGCCAGCAGTGACCATAGCGGGGGGGCCTGGGAGCAGTACTTC. It translates to CASSDHSGGAWEQYF.

This clone was recorded only once. The chain combines TRBV7-9 with TRBJ2-1, with 8 bases identical to TRBD2. The ends lost 5 bases at V and 3 bases at J; junction bases unmatched: 6. The CDR3 is made up of 15 amino acids. Germline CDR1 reads SEHNR; CDR2 reads FQNEAQ (reference sequence). This CDR3 reads CASSLPGLDYNEQFF. As DNA, the CDR3 is TGTGCCAGCAGCCTCCCGGGACTAGACTACAATGAGCAGTTCTTC. Drawing the rest from reference TRBV7-9 and TRBJ2-1, the complete variable domain is DTGVSQNPRHKITKRGQNVTFRCDPISEHNRLYWYRQTLGQGPEFLTYFQNEAQLEKSRLLSDRFSAERPKGSFSTLEIQRTEQGDSAMYLCASSLPGLDYNEQFFGPGTRLTVL.

This chain links TRBV5-1 with TRBJ2-2; a possible D gene is TRBD2 (6 bases). V lost 1 base, J lost 0 bases, and 16 bases lay in between. The CDR3 is 18 amino acids. Germline V gene lookup returns CDR1 SGHRS and CDR2 YFSETQ. The CDR3 DNA reads TGCGCCAGCAGCTTGAGGTCGTCGGGACTTGCGAACACCGGGGAGCTGTTTTTT. It yields the protein CASSLRSSGLANTGELFF.

The chain uses TRBV21-1 and TRBJ1-2. TRBV21-1 is termed a pseudogene. The CDR3 consists of 14 residues. CDR3 residues: CASSKLEGRKGYTF. Here the CDR3 DNA reads TGTGCCAGCAGCAAACTGGAGGGGCGGAAAGGCTACACCTTC.

The chain joins TRBV12-5 to TRBJ2-3, with D possibly TRBD1 on 6 matching bases. Trimming took off 7 bases at V and 0 bases at J, with 17 bases between the two ends. Germline lookup yields CDR1 LGHNT and CDR2 FRNRAP. This CDR3 has 16 amino acids. The CDR3 loop reads CASAAGTHRSTDTQYF. CDR3 coding DNA: TGTGCTAGTGCGGCCGGGACACACCGAAGCACAGATACGCAGTATTTT.

This rearrangement joins TRBV19 to TRBJ2-5; D is unresolved. V dropped 7 bases and J dropped 2 bases, with 17 bases sitting between them. This CDR3 is 15 amino acids long. Germline assignment: CDR1 LNHDA and CDR2 SQIVND (reference sequence). Here the CDR3 DNA reads TGTGCCAGTACAACTCAATTGGGCCGTCAAGAGACCCAGTACTTC. Protein product: CASTTQLGRQETQYF.

This chain connects TRBV28 to TRBJ2-1, with D perhaps TRBD2 (5 bases). V gave up 5 bases and J gave up 2 bases, with 10 bases separating them. The CDR3 is made up of 14 amino acids. The germline gives CDR1 MDHEN, CDR2 SYDVKM. This CDR3 is CASSTTRPYNEQFF. The CDR3 DNA reads TGTGCCAGCAGTACTACTAGGCCCTACAATGAGCAGTTCTTC.

V gene TRBV5-4 combines with J gene TRBJ1-2; D may be TRBD1 (5 bases). V lost 0 bases, J lost 6 bases, and 15 bases lay in between. Germline lookup yields CDR1 SGHNT and CDR2 YYREEE (reference sequence). The CDR3 has 15 amino acids. CDR3 sequence: CASSLVGGAGNGYTF. The CDR3 coding sequence is TGTGCCAGCAGCTTGGTTGGCGGGGCAGGGAATGGCTACACCTTC.

The chain uses TRBV19 and TRBJ1-3; D is undetermined. The CDR3 is made up of 16 amino acids. V lost 1 base and J lost 0, with 10 bases in between. The germline CDR1 and CDR2 sequences are LNHDA and SQIVND (reference sequence). The CDR3 DNA is TGTGCCAGTAGTATAGTTGACGCCGGCTCTGGAAACACCATATATTTT. It translates to CASSIVDAGSGNTIYF.

This chain joins TRBV27 and TRBJ2-1, with 12 bases fitting TRBD1. The germline V gene encodes CDR1 MNHEY and CDR2 SMNVEV (reference sequence). The J segment lost 7 bases and the V segment lost 4 bases, leaving 5 bases of the junction unmatched. There are 15 residues in the CDR3. The CDR3 protein is CASSWGTGGMNEQFF. The CDR3 DNA reads TGTGCCAGCAGTTGGGGGACAGGGGGCATGAATGAGCAGTTCTTC.

This sequence joins TRBV19 and TRBJ2-3; the match to TRBD1 covers 9 bases. Germline CDR1 reads LNHDA; CDR2 reads SQIVND (reference sequence). CDR3 size: 16 residues. V shed 3 bases and J 2 bases; nucleotides not matched to a gene: 6. The CDR3 sequence: CASSIGTGGITDTQYF. CDR3 in DNA: TGTGCCAGTAGTATTGGAACAGGGGGCATCACAGATACGCAGTATTTT.

This chain connects TRBV5-6 to TRBJ2-3; 7 nucleotides align to TRBD1. Germline V gene data show CDR1 as SGHDT and CDR2 as YYEEEE. The CDR3 is 15 residues long. The junction had 7 bases not matched to a gene; V was cut back by 5 bases and J by 1 base. CDR3 residues: CASSYQGVRTDTQYF. The CDR3 bases are TGTGCCAGCAGTTACCAGGGGGTCCGCACAGATACGCAGTATTTT.

The genes are TRBV6-4 and TRBJ2-1; D not resolved. V lost 2 bases to trimming and J lost 6 bases, with 11 bases between them. This CDR3 contains 14 residues. Germline V gives CDR1 MRHNA, CDR2 SNTAGT. The CDR3, as DNA: TGTGCCAGCAGTGACAGTGCCAGCACCAATGAGCAGTTCTTC. It is translated as CASSDSASTNEQFF.

J is TRBJ1-4 and V is TRBV9, with TRBD1 identical over 9 bases. This CDR3 region has 18 residues. Germline V CDR1 and CDR2: SGDLS, YYNGEE. J lost 7 bases, V lost 3 bases, and 16 bases had no gene match. In DNA form, the CDR3 reads TGTGCCAGCAGCGGCCGACAGGGGGGGTTCGGTGCCGGTGAAAAACTGTTTTTT. Its translation: CASSGRQGGFGAGEKLFF.

V usage is TRBV28 and J usage is TRBJ2-7; unclear D gene. Germline V gene sequence: CDR1 MDHEN, CDR2 SYDVKM. The CDR3 contains 17 residues. Trimming removed 7 bases from V and 0 bases from J, with 22 bases in between. The CDR3 DNA reads TGTGCCAGCACCCCCCCTTTGGGAACACCACGCTCCTACGAGCAGTACTTC. Its protein is CASTPPLGTPRSYEQYF. Combining the CDR3 with reference TRBV28 and TRBJ2-7 gives the whole variable domain DVKVTQSSRYLVKRTGEKVFLECVQDMDHENMFWYRQDPGLGLRLIYFSYDVKMKEKGDIPEGYSVSREKKERFSLILESASTNQTSMYLCASTPPLGTPRSYEQYFGPGTRLTVT.

V is TRBV6-5 and J is TRBJ2-7; D uncertain. CDR1 MNHEY and CDR2 SVGAGI come from the germline V gene. The CDR3 contains 12 residues. Trimming removed 1 base from V and 3 bases from J, with 4 bases in between. The CDR3 DNA reads TGTGCCAGCAGTTACTGGGACTACGAGCAGTACTTC. Amino acid sequence: CASSYWDYEQYF.

CDR3: CASSPVAGGETQYF. In DNA form, the CDR3 reads TGTGCCAGCTCACCTGTAGCGGGAGGGGAGACCCAGTACTTC. V and J are TRBV18 and TRBJ2-5; TRBD2 agrees at 11 bases. The CDR3 loop spans 14 amino acids. After removal of 3 bases from V and 5 bases from J, the junction contained 2 bases not matched to a gene. CDR1 is KGHSH, CDR2 LQKENI, per germline.

V and J are TRBV4-3 and TRBJ1-1, with TRBD1 identical over 10 bases. J gave up 0 bases and V 2 bases, and 12 bases lay outside the gene matches. Germline V lookup: CDR1 LGHNA, CDR2 YSLEER. The CDR3 consists of 19 residues. The CDR3 region is CASSQRGDRGLGMNTEAFF. In nucleotides, the CDR3 is TGCGCCAGCAGCCAAAGAGGGGACAGGGGCCTGGGTATGAACACTGAAGCTTTCTTT.

This sequence joins TRBV9 and TRBJ2-2; D may be TRBD1 or TRBD2 (7 bases each). The CDR3 loop spans 15 amino acids. The V and J ends lost 1 base and 7 bases respectively, with 14 bases between them. The germline V gene has CDR1 SGDLS and CDR2 YYNGEE. As DNA, the CDR3 is TGTGCCAGCAGCGTATTGCAGGGGGGGAACGGGGAGCTGTTTTTT. This encodes CASSVLQGGNGELFF. Together with reference TRBV9 and TRBJ2-2, the CDR3 gives the full variable domain: DSGVTQTPKHLITATGQRVTLRCSPRSGDLSVYWYQQSLDQGLQFLIQYYNGEERAKGNILERFSAQQFPDLHSELNLSSLELGDSALYFCASSVLQGGNGELFFGEGSRLTVL.

The chain has TRBV9 and TRBJ1-1; 11 bases match TRBD1. The CDR3 contains 12 residues. J gave up 11 bases and V 3 bases, and 3 bases lay outside the gene matches. Germline CDR1 and CDR2: SGDLS and YYNGEE. The CDR3 coding sequence is TGTGCCAGCAGCGGGGGACAGGGGGACGCTTTCTTT. The encoded protein is CASSGGQGDAFF.